This T cell receptor beta chain was obtained from a study of T-cell memory formation after mild COVID-19. Findings and limits, study-wide: Several responding clones turned up in pre-infection memory, indicating that cross-reactive memory may have taken part.

This clonotype was observed a single time. Its antigen is still unknown. TCRdb redid the calling of the 5' RACE reads with MiXCR, one entry per CDR3 protein. Altogether hundreds of thousands of distinct CDR3 sequences are present, roughly 20% being singletons, with the ten largest covering approximately 8.4%. The CDR3 totals 15 residues. The V and J ends lost 7 bases and 3 bases, in that order; junction bases with no gene match: 11. This rearrangement joins TRBV12-3 or TRBV12-4 to TRBJ1-1, with 7 bases that match TRBD1. The receptor was derived from an adult woman who had mild COVID-19 (a few samples of this study predate the infection). Cell type and time point are not known. The sequencing sample was made of PBMCs or a T cell subset sorted from them (not recorded which). CDR3 DNA: TGTGCCAGCAACCCGACAGGGACGTTGTACACTGAAGCTTTCTTT. It translates to CASNPTGTLYTEAFF.